This note documents a single TCR beta chain sequence. This record comes from a study of blood T cell repertoires in COVID-19. Study-wide context: Donors in the United States, Italy and Spain gave samples during acute or convalescent COVID-19.

This table comes from immunoSEQ multiplex PCR, and its TCRdb copy is limited to in-frame clones, with some not included. The sample records over 250,000 clones, around 87% being singletons. The sequence derives from a woman aged 45-60 years with acute or convalescent COVID-19. Sequenced input: peripheral blood.

Here the CDR3 DNA reads TGTGCCTGGAGTCCGGGATTACGGCCCCAGCATTTT. Protein product: CAWSPGLRPQHF. The chain has TRBV30 and TRBJ1-5; no firm D call. The CDR3 runs to 12 residues. Deletions cut 2 bases from V and 9 bases from J, with 11 bases between. Per germline, CDR1 GTSNPN and CDR2 SVGIG (reference sequence).